This T cell receptor (beta chain) was sequenced for a study of blood T cell repertoires in COVID-19. The CDR3 runs 14 residues. CDR1 is SGHTA and CDR2 is FQGNSA in the germline V gene. After removal of 3 bases from V and 2 bases from J, the junction contained 0 bases not matched to a gene. Per the original methods: How many nucleated cells were present was estimated from reference gene primer amplification. The method was immunoSEQ multiplex PCR; TCRdb's version includes in-frame clones alone and lacks a portion of them. The D gene and trimming were derived from the DNA, and the V and J assignments and clone size from that table. The table has 200,000 to 300,000 clones, about 83% seen once.

The sequenced material came from peripheral blood. The gene calls are TRBV7-2 and TRBJ2-7; 11 bases match TRBD2. The receptor was isolated from a human donor in a cohort sampled during active COVID-19. CDR3 in DNA: TGTGCCAGCAGCTTGGGACTAGCGGCCTACGAGCAGTACTTC. Amino acids: CASSLGLAAYEQYF.